This record looks at one T cell receptor (beta chain) sequence and its context. The data are from a study of shared clonotypes between healthy human individuals. Sequenced by immunoSEQ multiplex PCR; TCRdb stores in-frame clones only, minus some. Of under 1,100,000 clones listed, approximately 70% are singletons. The V gene end was trimmed by 11 bases and the J gene end by 2 bases; junction bases not matched to a gene: 7. The CDR3 has 13 amino acids. CDR1 and CDR2 (germline): KGHSH, LQKENI. V is TRBV18 and J is TRBJ2-3; 7 bases are shared with TRBD1. The source is a man aged 18 to 29 in good health. What was sequenced was memory CD4+ T cells sorted from blood. The subset here: CD45RA-negative fraction. The CDR3 DNA sequence: TGTGCCGGAGCTGGACAGGCCACAGATACGCAGTATTTT. Translation: CAGAGQATDTQYF.